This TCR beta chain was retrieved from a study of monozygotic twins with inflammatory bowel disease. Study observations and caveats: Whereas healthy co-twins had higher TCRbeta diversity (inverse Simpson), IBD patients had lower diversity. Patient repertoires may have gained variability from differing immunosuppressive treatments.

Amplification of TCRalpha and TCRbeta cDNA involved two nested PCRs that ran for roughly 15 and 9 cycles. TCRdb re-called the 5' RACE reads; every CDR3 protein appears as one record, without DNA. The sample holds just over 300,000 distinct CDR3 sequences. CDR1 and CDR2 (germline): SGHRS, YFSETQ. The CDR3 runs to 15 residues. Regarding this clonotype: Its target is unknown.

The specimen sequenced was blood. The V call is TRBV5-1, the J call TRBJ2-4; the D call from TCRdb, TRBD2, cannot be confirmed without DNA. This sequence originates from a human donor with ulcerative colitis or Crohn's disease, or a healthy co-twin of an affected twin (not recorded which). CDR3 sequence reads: CASSLEFTAGNIQYF.